The rows below give T cell receptor beta chains drawn from one sample of a study of shared clonotypes between healthy human individuals. Profiled with immunoSEQ multiplex PCR; TCRdb holds only in-frame clones, not every one. The table includes some 1.5 million clones, roughly 98% detected once. The sequenced sample was naive CD4+ T cells sorted from blood. These TCRs come from a man aged 30 to 39 in good health. CDR3s include the opening cysteine and the closing phenylalanine or tryptophan. A D gene is named only where the DNA matches it firmly.

14	TRBV28	-	CASSLERYTDTQYF
14	TRBV7-8	-	CASSLEGWDTEAFF
14	TRBV9	TRBD1	CASSAPGQGYTQYF
15	TRBV5-1	TRBD1	CASSHVEGAGGELFF
16	TRBV18	-	CASSPNQRTYQETQYF
15	TRBV9	-	CASSTYGTPGYEQYF
18	TRBV5-1	TRBD2	CASEDGLAGGLAYNEQFF
14	TRBV19	-	CASRPGHLTYEQYF
13	TRBV7-9	-	CASSLLGTDGYTF
15	TRBV19	-	CASSNSSRYTGELFF
16	TRBV5-4	-	CASSLVPTYTTGELFF
14	TRBV30	-	CAWSRDRGGQPQHF
14	TRBV9	TRBD2	CASSVTGGNNEQFF
16	TRBV29-1	TRBD1	CSVRTTGTGGTGELFF
16	TRBV6-5	TRBD2	CASSWRGSGGQETQYF
14	TRBV25-1	-	CASSELGETDTQYF
14	TRBV5-1	-	CASSFDAGNYGYTF
14	TRBV15	-	CATSSRSSYNEQFF
11	TRBV5-4	-	CASGYSSEQFF
16	TRBV4-1	TRBD1	CASSRPGQGVPDTQYF
10	TRBV29-1	-	CSISTQGYTF
15	TRBV18	TRBD1	CASSPLTGPNNEQFF
12	TRBV28	TRBD2	CASMGRRGEQYF
17	TRBV18	TRBD1	CASSPPNGQGSTGELFF
14	TRBV7-8	TRBD2	CASSLKAGVYEQYF
13	TRBV28	-	CASSLDRFYGYTF
14	TRBV18	-	CASSRGGENYGYTF
14	TRBV28	TRBD1	CASRDRATVAGYTF
11	TRBV20-1	-	CSALHLNEQFF
14	TRBV5-1	-	CASSPPWAKETQYF
13	TRBV18	-	CASSPYSNQPQHF
14	TRBV10-3	-	CACATTESQETQYF
14	TRBV5-4	-	CASSLGTSVREQYF
14	TRBV30	-	CAWSVAGKAYEQYF
17	TRBV27	TRBD1	CASSPTVYRGRSTEAFF
14	TRBV6-5	-	CASCRLGAWETQYF
15	TRBV7-7	TRBD1	CASSLRQGPYNEQFF
12	TRBV12-5	-	CASGLEVWGPFF
16	TRBV28	TRBD1	CASSLWTGGLSGELFF
14	TRBV5-1	-	CASSLAANTGELFF
13	TRBV27	TRBD1	CASSFLQGRGYTF
15	TRBV6-5	-	CASSYSSSQSYEQYF
13	TRBV7-2	-	CASSSRAREPQHF
16	TRBV9	TRBD2	CASSTQGGAGANVLTF
15	TRBV9	TRBD2	CASSSPGLGTDTQYF
14	TRBV15	-	CATSRDHGGDTQYF
16	TRBV27	TRBD2	CASSFGRGAGVAEQYF
16	TRBV7-2	-	CASSLENWRSYNEQFF
16	TRBV29-1	TRBD2	CSVRGAGGVNTGELFF
14	TRBV11-2	-	CASSLDGAAYGYTF
17	TRBV7-6	TRBD2	CASSLGTSGSWTDTQYF